This TCR beta chain was sequenced during a study of post-analysis software for immune sequencing data. Overall study: In terms of disease course, relapsing-remitting, secondary progressive and progressive-relapsing multiple sclerosis were included. Study-level points and caveats: Clustering by F measure revealed strong co-clustering among samples prepared together in one batch. Relative to controls, patients had five TRBV segments at higher frequency, with TRBV5-6, TRBV5-1 and TRBV20-1 among these. Significantly decreased normalized Chao1 diversity was recorded for multiple sclerosis patients relative to controls.

This clonotype has just a few counts. Its antigen is unknown. V gave up 11 bases and J gave up 7 bases, with 17 bases separating them. The CDR3 runs 12 residues. The V gene's germline CDR1 is ENHRY and CDR2 SYGVKD. Prepared libraries of TCR beta cDNA carried unique molecular identifiers. TCRdb reprocessed the PCR reads via MiXCR and lists one record per CDR3 protein. The sample lists some 700,000 distinct CDR3 sequences, around 64% occurring once. This chain joins TRBV10-3 and TRBJ1-2; TRBD1 is a possible D gene (6 bases). This TCR derives from a girl aged 2 to 10 with multiple sclerosis. The material sequenced was blood. The CDR3: CAGAQEGVGYTF. The CDR3 nucleotides are TGTGCCGGCGCTCAGGAGGGGGTTGGCTACACCTTC.